This T cell receptor beta chain was captured in a study of shared clonotypes between healthy human individuals. Germline V gene lookup returns CDR1 SNHLY and CDR2 FYNNEI. The V end was cut by 7 bases, the J end by 2 bases, with 11 bases between. The CDR3 loop spans 14 amino acids. Profiled with immunoSEQ multiplex PCR; TCRdb holds only in-frame clones, not every one. There are some 2 million clones in the sample; roughly 95% occur only once, and more than 0.1% lies in the top ten. The sequence derives from a man aged 18 to 29 in good health. The chain couples TRBV2 to TRBJ2-2, with D unclear. Sequenced sample: naive CD4+ T cells sorted from blood. Subset given: CD45RA+ positively selected. CDR3 residues: CASTGIGNTGELFF. The CDR3 nucleotides are TGTGCCAGCACCGGTATCGGAAACACCGGGGAGCTGTTTTTT.